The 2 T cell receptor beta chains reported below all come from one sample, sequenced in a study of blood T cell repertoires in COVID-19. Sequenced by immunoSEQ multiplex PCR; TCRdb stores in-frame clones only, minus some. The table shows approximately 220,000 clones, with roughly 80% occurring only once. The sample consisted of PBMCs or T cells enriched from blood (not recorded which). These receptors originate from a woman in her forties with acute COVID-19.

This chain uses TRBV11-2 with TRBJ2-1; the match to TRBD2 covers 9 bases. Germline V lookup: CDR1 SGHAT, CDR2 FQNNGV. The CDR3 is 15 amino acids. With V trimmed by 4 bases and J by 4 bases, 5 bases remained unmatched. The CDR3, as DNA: TGTGCCAGCAGCTCCGGGACTAGCCCATACAATGAGCAGTTCTTC. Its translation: CASSSGTSPYNEQFF.

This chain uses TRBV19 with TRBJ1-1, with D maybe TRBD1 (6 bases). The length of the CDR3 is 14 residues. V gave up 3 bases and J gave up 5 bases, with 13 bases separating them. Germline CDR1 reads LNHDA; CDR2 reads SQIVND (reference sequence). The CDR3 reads CASSMGQGRTEAFF. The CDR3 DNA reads TGTGCCAGTAGTATGGGGCAGGGGCGGACTGAAGCTTTCTTT.